This record looks at one TCR beta chain sequence and its context. CD8+ and CD4+ T cells from blood underwent TCR beta sequencing, which was carried out in a high-throughput format. Negative isolation yielded CD4+ and CD8+ T cells, and FACS enriched TEMRA cells. This entry comes from a study of CD8 T cells in Susac syndrome. cDNA came from roughly 0.47 to 1 ug RNA primed by random hexamers. One entry per CDR3 protein, called by TCRdb with MiXCR from the immunoSEQ multiplex PCR reads. The sample has around 140,000 distinct CDR3 sequences, approximately 94% seen once. The V gene lost 3 bases and the J gene lost 5 bases, with 16 bases spanning the gap. Looked up from germline, CDR1 is LNHDA and CDR2 is SQIVND (reference sequence). This CDR3 is built from 16 residues.

The specimen was CD4+ T cells from PBMCs. The chain is built from TRBV19 and TRBJ1-4, with D possibly being TRBD1 (5 bases). The clonotype originates from a human donor in good health. This CDR3 reads CASSILRRGWNEKLFF. In nucleotides, the CDR3 is TGTGCCAGTAGTATTCTAAGGAGGGGTTGGAATGAAAAACTGTTTTTT.